This T cell receptor beta chain was identified during a study of T cell responses to AZD1222 COVID-19 vaccine. The table came from immunoSEQ multiplex PCR; TCRdb's copy has only in-frame clones and leaves some out. The profile shows roughly 90,000 clones, about nine tenths of them singletons. The sample was peripheral blood, taken on day 0 of MenACWY control vaccination. The receptor's source is an adult in good health.

CDR3 protein: CASSPAGGPEAFF. In DNA form, the CDR3 reads TGTGCCAGCAGCCCCGCCGGGGGGCCTGAAGCTTTCTTT. This chain links TRBV7-3 with TRBJ1-1; TRBD1 is a possible D gene (6 bases). V gave up 5 bases and J gave up 6 bases, with 13 bases separating them. The germline gives CDR1 SGHTA, CDR2 FQGTGA. The CDR3 is 13 residues long.